This TCR beta chain was documented in a study of blood T cell repertoires in COVID-19. Study as a whole: Whether acute or convalescent, the COVID-19 samples came from the United States, Italy and Spain. In each case, the material was cDNA or gDNA derived from T cells, B-cell-depleted T cells, or PBMCs.

Deletions cut 4 bases from V and 1 base from J, with 16 bases between. The germline V gene has CDR1 MDHEN and CDR2 SYDVKM. The CDR3 loop spans 16 amino acids. Original processing notes: Scientists estimated how many nucleated cells there were by amplifying reference gene primers. This table comes from immunoSEQ multiplex PCR, and its TCRdb copy is limited to in-frame clones, with some not included. Clone size and the V and J calls come from that table; the DNA yielded D and trimming. The profile shows fewer than 500,000 clones, approximately 80% of them singletons. Sequencing was carried out using peripheral blood. The source of this sequence is a human donor with acute or convalescent COVID-19. The donor label of this sample is uncertain. This chain connects TRBV28 to TRBJ1-1; D ambiguous. The CDR3 region is CASSSPHWSGNTEAFF. The CDR3, as DNA: TGTGCCAGCAGTTCTCCCCACTGGTCCGGGAACACTGAAGCTTTCTTT.